Below, 21 T cell receptor beta chains from the same sample are listed, as sequenced in a study of radiation and T cells in renal cell carcinoma. Time point meaning: blood 4 weeks post-SBRT, at nephrectomy. Treatment in this sample: 15 Gy SBRT to primary tumor, nephrectomy 4 weeks later. Repertoires were generated with immunoSEQ multiplex PCR, while TCRdb's copy carries only in-frame clones and drops some. The sample has around 95,000 clones, more than 65% seen once. Here the sequenced sample was blood, taken from a patient whose treatment included radiotherapy and nephrectomy. The receptors come from a man between 60 and 70 years old with renal cell carcinoma.

The chain combines TRBV4-1 with TRBJ2-2; 11 nucleotides agree with TRBD1. The CDR3 spans 16 residues. The germline V gene has CDR1 MGHRA and CDR2 YSYEKL. With V trimmed by 4 bases and J by 3 bases, 4 bases remained unmatched. CDR3 DNA: TGCGCCAGCAGCCTACCGGGACAGGGGGACACCGGGGAGCTGTTTTTT. Amino acid sequence: CASSLPGQGDTGELFF.

The chain carries TRBV4-3 and TRBJ2-1, with no clear D. This CDR3 has 16 amino acids. Germline V gene lookup returns CDR1 LGHNA and CDR2 YSLEER. V was trimmed by 2 bases and J by 8 bases, leaving 19 bases between them. This chain's CDR3 is CASSQNSLPNTHEQFF. For the CDR3, the DNA is TGCGCCAGCAGCCAAAATAGTCTGCCAAACACACATGAGCAGTTCTTC.

This clone was seen a single time. CDR3 nucleotide sequence: TGTGCCAGCAGAGGGGGGGGCCAGGGACTCTATGGCTACACCTTC. Its translation: CASRGGGQGLYGYTF. The gene calls are TRBV28 and TRBJ1-2; possible D gene TRBD1, 6 bases. Trimming took 6 bases from V and 4 from J, leaving 18 bases between them. The CDR3 totals 15 residues. Germline V CDR1 and CDR2: MDHEN, SYDVKM.

V and J are TRBV5-1 and TRBJ2-1; weak D call: TRBD2 (6 bases). The CDR3 extends over 13 amino acids. Germline V gives CDR1 SGHRS, CDR2 YFSETQ. V lost 0 bases and J lost 6, with 7 bases in between. CDR3: CASSLGLVNEQFF. In DNA form, the CDR3 reads TGCGCCAGCAGCTTGGGACTAGTCAATGAGCAGTTCTTC. The variable domain in full, completed from reference TRBV5-1 and TRBJ2-1, reads KAGVTQTPRYLIKTRGQQVTLSCSPISGHRSVSWYQQTPGQGLQFLFEYFSETQRNKGNFPGRFSGRQFSNSRSEMNVSTLELGDSALYLCASSLGLVNEQFFGPGTRLTVL.

The V gene is TRBV4-1, the J gene TRBJ2-3; perhaps TRBD1 as D (5 bases). Trimming took 0 bases from V and 9 from J, leaving 16 bases between them. Germline-derived CDR1 and CDR2 are MGHRA and YSYEKL. This CDR3 has 15 amino acids. CDR3 DNA sequence: TGCGCCAGCAGCCAAGATGGGGCAGCCCAGATAACGCAGTATTTT. This codes for CASSQDGAAQITQYF.

The chain links TRBV29-1 to TRBJ2-7, with unresolved D. V was pared by 4 bases and J by 7 bases, with 20 bases between. This CDR3 is 14 amino acids long. CDR1 is SQVTM, CDR2 ANQGSEA, per germline. The CDR3 reads CSVVVPRVWGEQYF. CDR3 in DNA: TGCAGCGTTGTAGTCCCCCGGGTTTGGGGAGAGCAGTACTTC.

The V call is TRBV27, the J call TRBJ2-7, with D possibly being TRBD2 (6 bases). CDR3 size: 14 residues. Deletions cut 2 bases from V and 1 base from J, with 9 bases between. Germline CDR1 is MNHEY and CDR2 is SMNVEV (reference sequence). The CDR3 sequence: CASSLLGGSYEQYF. The CDR3 DNA reads TGTGCCAGCAGTTTACTCGGAGGGTCCTACGAGCAGTACTTC.

J is TRBJ2-3 and V is TRBV4-3, with unresolved D. Trimming left V 4 bases short and J 0 bases short, with 17 bases between. The CDR3 is 17 amino acids. The germline V gene encodes CDR1 LGHNA and CDR2 YSLEER. CDR3 bases: TGCGCCAGCAGCCTAGGGTACGGTGGCTCTAGCACAGATACGCAGTATTTT. Residues: CASSLGYGGSSTDTQYF.

This chain links TRBV9 with TRBJ2-3, with a possible D match to TRBD2 (5 bases). With 4 bases removed from V and 2 bases from J, the gap between germline ends came to 14 bases. Germline V gene data show CDR1 as SGDLS and CDR2 as YYNGEE. The CDR3 extends over 15 amino acids. Written as DNA, the CDR3 is TGTGCCAGCAGCCCCACCGAGCGGATCACAGATACGCAGTATTTT. This encodes CASSPTERITDTQYF.

The CDR3 is CASSPDRDTYEQYF. The CDR3, as DNA: TGTGCCAGCAGCCCTGACAGGGACACCTACGAGCAGTACTTC. The genes are TRBV11-2 and TRBJ2-7, with 7 bases lining up with TRBD1. V shed 5 bases and J 2 bases; nucleotides not matched to a gene: 6. Germline CDR1 and CDR2: SGHAT and FQNNGV. The length of the CDR3 is 14 residues.

The chain employs TRBV2 and TRBJ2-7, with TRBD2 as a possible D gene (6 bases). The CDR3 is made up of 12 amino acids. Germline V gives CDR1 SNHLY, CDR2 FYNNEI. Deletions cut 7 bases from V and 2 bases from J, with 9 bases between. CDR3 residues: CASKEGPYEQYF. The CDR3 coding sequence is TGTGCCAGCAAGGAGGGGCCCTACGAGCAGTACTTC. Full variable domain (rest looked up from reference TRBV2 and TRBJ2-7): EPEVTQTPSHQVTQMGQEVILRCVPISNHLYFYWYRQILGQKVEFLVSFYNNEISEKSEIFDDQFSVERPDGSNFTLKIRSTKLEDSAMYFCASKEGPYEQYFGPGTRLTVT.

V gene TRBV5-1 combines with J gene TRBJ2-7; 11 bases agree with TRBD2. The CDR3 is 15 residues long. Germline CDR1 and CDR2: SGHRS and YFSETQ. V gave up 0 bases and J gave up 4 bases; unmatched junction bases: 3. CDR3 sequence: CASSLGRTSGYEQYF. The CDR3 DNA is TGCGCCAGCAGCTTGGGGCGGACTAGCGGGTACGAGCAGTACTTC.

This clone occurred once. This chain uses TRBV19 with TRBJ1-2, with no clear D. V was cut by 5 bases and J by 8 bases, with 18 bases left in between. Germline assignment: CDR1 LNHDA and CDR2 SQIVND (reference sequence). The CDR3 loop spans 14 amino acids. The CDR3 DNA is TGTGCCAGTAGTGAGCAGACATCTTCCAACGGCTACACCTTC. Translated: CASSEQTSSNGYTF.

V gene TRBV13 combines with J gene TRBJ1-1; D unresolved. Per germline, CDR1 PRHDT and CDR2 FYEKMQ (reference sequence). Trimming removed 3 bases from V and 4 bases from J, with 6 bases in between. The CDR3 is made up of 12 amino acids. CDR3 sequence: CASSLGSTEAFF. In DNA form, the CDR3 reads TGTGCCAGCAGCTTGGGTTCCACTGAAGCTTTCTTT.

CDR3 in amino acids: CASSQEGSSSGANVLTF. CDR3 DNA: TGTGCCAGCAGCCAAGAGGGGAGTTCCTCTGGGGCCAACGTCCTGACTTTC. The genes are TRBV4-2 and TRBJ2-6; D possibly corresponds to TRBD2 (5 bases). V dropped 0 bases and J dropped 0 bases, with 9 bases sitting between them. This CDR3 is 17 amino acids long. Germline values: CDR1 LGHNA, CDR2 YNFKEQ.

The chain joins TRBV10-2 to TRBJ2-7; TRBD1 might be the D (6 bases). Germline CDR1 WSHSY, CDR2 SAAADI. The V end was cut by 3 bases, the J end by 3 bases, with 9 bases between. The CDR3 runs to 13 residues. CDR3 nucleotide sequence: TGCGCCAGCAGTGAAACAGGGCTCTACGAGCAGTACTTC. Protein sequence: CASSETGLYEQYF.

The chain uses TRBV18 and TRBJ2-7; maybe TRBD2 (6 bases). V dropped 5 bases and J dropped 1 base, with 9 bases sitting between them. The CDR3 is made up of 13 amino acids. From germline, CDR1 is KGHSH and CDR2 LQKENI. CDR3 region: CASSGGMSYEQYF. The CDR3, as DNA: TGTGCCAGCTCAGGGGGGATGTCCTACGAGCAGTACTTC.

The chain is built from TRBV21-1 and TRBJ2-7; the table's D call TRBD1 went unverified against the DNA. TRBV21-1 is a pseudogene. The CDR3 totals 14 residues. The CDR3 is CASIPGQGAYEQYF. The CDR3 DNA reads TGTGCCAGCATCCCGGGACAGGGGGCTTACGAGCAGTACTTC.

The rearrangement joins TRBV5-4 to TRBJ2-3; D may be TRBD1 or TRBD2 (5 bases each). This CDR3 is built from 11 residues. V gave up 5 bases and J gave up 5 bases, with 6 bases separating them. Germline CDR1 and CDR2: SGHNT and YYREEE (reference sequence). The chain's CDR3 is CASRGEDTQYF. The DNA for the CDR3 is TGTGCCAGCAGGGGGGAAGATACGCAGTATTTT.

The CDR3 spells CASSFHRTPDIDTQYF. CDR3 coding DNA: TGCGCCAGCAGCTTTCACCGGACTCCTGATATAGATACGCAGTATTTT. The rearrangement joins TRBV5-1 to TRBJ2-3; a possible D gene is TRBD2 (5 bases). The CDR3 loop spans 16 amino acids. V lost 2 bases, J lost 5 bases, and 18 bases lay in between. Germline CDR1 SGHRS, CDR2 YFSETQ.

The chain couples TRBV7-2 to TRBJ2-3; 12 nucleotides line up with TRBD2. The junction had 11 bases not matched to a gene; V was cut back by 5 bases and J by 11 bases. The germline V gene encodes CDR1 SGHTA and CDR2 FQGNSA. The CDR3 loop spans 15 amino acids. The CDR3 sequence is CASSMTSGGEGRQYF. CDR3 coding DNA: TGTGCCAGCAGCATGACTAGCGGGGGAGAGGGGAGGCAGTATTTT.